These 10 T cell receptor beta chains came from one sample sequenced in a study of blood T cell repertoires in COVID-19 (TCRdb year 2020). The method was the immunoSEQ multiplex PCR assay. This immuneACCESS table, as held by TCRdb, lists in-frame sequences with V and J called but not all clones. Of the missing ones, under half trace to an unresolved V gene in checked studies; the others have no known cause. This sample gives about 160,000 clones in total; roughly 90% of them show up just once. The ten largest clones add up to 6% to 7.5% of the sample. Sequencing was performed on PBMCs or T cells enriched from blood (not recorded which). The receptor source for this set is a woman aged 45-65 years who had recovered from COVID-19.

The chain uses TRBV30 and TRBJ1-3; D unclear. CDR1 GTSNPN and CDR2 SVGIG come from the germline V gene (reference sequence). CDR3 length: 16 residues. V was shortened by 0 bases and J by 0 bases, with 12 bases between the two germline ends. CDR3 sequence: CAWSVNLRSSGNTIYF. As DNA, the CDR3 is TGTGCCTGGAGTGTAAATCTGCGATCCTCTGGAAACACCATATATTTT.

The V call is TRBV12-3 or TRBV12-4, the J call TRBJ1-2, with a possible D match to TRBD1 (5 bases). This CDR3 has 13 residues. V was cut by 3 bases and J by 9 bases, with 14 bases left in between. The CDR3, as DNA: TGTGCCAGCAGTTTGGGGGGACCTGAAAGCTACACCTTC. Translation gives CASSLGGPESYTF.

The chain uses TRBV7-2 and TRBJ1-2, with 9 nucleotides matching TRBD1. This CDR3 region has 14 residues. Trimming cost V 1 base and J 5 bases; bases outside gene matches: 2. Germline V gene sequence: CDR1 SGHTA, CDR2 FQGNSA. Here the CDR3 reads CASSLEQGAYGYTF. In DNA form, the CDR3 reads TGTGCCAGCAGCTTAGAACAGGGGGCATATGGCTACACCTTC.

This sequence joins TRBV18 and TRBJ1-1; tentative D call: TRBD1 (6 bases). V lost 3 bases to trimming and J lost 3 bases, with 11 bases between them. This CDR3 contains 14 residues. From germline, CDR1 is KGHSH and CDR2 LQKENI. The CDR3 sequence: CASSPGQSDTEAFF. The CDR3 nucleotides are TGTGCCAGCTCACCCGGACAGTCTGACACTGAAGCTTTCTTT. Drawing the rest from reference TRBV18 and TRBJ1-1, the complete variable domain is NAGVMQNPRHLVRRRGQEARLRCSPMKGHSHVYWYRQLPEEGLKFMVYLQKENIIDESGMPKERFSAEFPKEGPSILRIQQVVRGDSAAYFCASSPGQSDTEAFFGQGTRLTVV.

V is TRBV11-3 and J is TRBJ2-7; D is perhaps TRBD2 (5 bases). There are 13 residues in the CDR3. Germline loops: CDR1 SGHNT, CDR2 YENEEA. V lost 6 bases and J 8 bases, leaving 17 bases between the germline ends. CDR3 amino acids: CASRRASGTQQYF. DNA for the CDR3: TGTGCCAGCAGGCGGGCGTCTGGAACCCAGCAGTACTTC.

Of note for this clone: Germline and junction disagree at one end, which may indicate a read error. Other nucleotide sequences in the sample specify the same CDR3. The chain is built from TRBV18 and TRBJ2-1; TRBD2 matches 9 bases. Germline V CDR1 and CDR2: KGHSH, LQKENI. The CDR3 extends over 15 amino acids. The CDR3 bases are TGTGCCAGTTCACCACCTGAACTAGCGGGCAATGAGCAGTTCTTC. This gives the protein CASSPPELAGNEQFF.

V is TRBV7-9 and J is TRBJ1-4; D possibly corresponds to TRBD1 (6 bases). There are 14 residues in the CDR3. Looked up from germline, CDR1 is SEHNR and CDR2 is FQNEAQ (reference sequence). V was shortened by 5 bases and J by 6 bases, with 13 bases between the two germline ends. Here the CDR3 DNA reads TGTGCCAGCAGCCCCAGGGGAGTTGATGAAAAACTGTTTTTT. This gives the protein CASSPRGVDEKLFF. Full variable domain (remainder filled in from reference TRBV7-9 and TRBJ1-4): DTGVSQNPRHKITKRGQNVTFRCDPISEHNRLYWYRQTLGQGPEFLTYFQNEAQLEKSRLLSDRFSAERPKGSFSTLEIQRTEQGDSAMYLCASSPRGVDEKLFFGSGTQLSVL.

This CDR3 is CASSQVRGSGYTF. As DNA, the CDR3 is TGTGCCAGCAGCCAAGTTAGGGGCTCCGGCTACACCTTC. The V gene is TRBV3-1 (or the pseudogene TRBV3-2), the J gene TRBJ1-2, with a possible D match to TRBD1 (5 bases). The CDR3 is made up of 13 amino acids. The V end was cut by 1 base, the J end by 8 bases, with 11 bases between. Germline CDR1 is LGHDT and CDR2 is YNNKEL (reference sequence).

V and J are TRBV19 and TRBJ1-5, with 8 nucleotides matching TRBD1. J gave up 2 bases and V 5 bases, and 8 bases lay outside the gene matches. This CDR3 is 16 amino acids long. In germline, CDR1 is LNHDA, CDR2 SQIVND (reference sequence). The CDR3 region has the DNA TGTGCCAGTAGTCCGGACAGGGCGGGGGGCAATCAGCCCCAGCATTTT. Amino acids: CASSPDRAGGNQPQHF.

The chain combines TRBV2 with TRBJ2-3; 14 positions agree with TRBD2. V lost 6 bases, J lost 0 bases, and 8 bases stayed unmatched. The CDR3 is 18 residues long. Germline lookup yields CDR1 SNHLY and CDR2 FYNNEI. The CDR3 DNA follows: TGTGCCAGCAGCCACCCTAGACTAGCGGGAGGGAGCACAGATACGCAGTATTTT. This codes for CASSHPRLAGGSTDTQYF.